This TCR beta chain was recorded in a study of T cells after yellow fever vaccination. Across the study: Fractions of limited cellularity were prepared by means of SMART-Seq v4 Ultra Low Input. General study points: Just a small share of clonotypes turned up in the CD4 compartment as well as the CD8 compartment. FACS-sorted repertoires could contain abundant clonotypes contaminating from the bulk population.

From germline, CDR1 is SEHNR and CDR2 FQNEAQ (reference sequence). This CDR3 comprises 18 residues. V lost 5 bases and J lost 9, with 29 bases in between. UMIs were added to TCR cDNA along with a universal primer site when it was made by 5'RACE template switching. TCRdb recomputed calls from the 5' RACE reads with MiXCR, one row per CDR3 protein. The table lists about 310,000 distinct CDR3 sequences, 3.6% of them singletons. This clonotype was seen many times. The antigen remains unidentified. Material: PBMCs, obtained on the day of the yellow fever booster vaccination. The clonotype originates from a man in his late teens or twenties who received the YFV17D yellow fever vaccine. The rearrangement links TRBV7-9 to TRBJ2-1, with D tentatively TRBD2 (7 bases). The CDR3 reads CASSGSRIGGPGLFEQFF. CDR3 DNA sequence: TGTGCCAGCAGCGGGTCTCGTATCGGGGGGCCGGGCCTATTTGAGCAGTTCTTC. Full variable domain (missing parts from reference TRBV7-9 and TRBJ2-1): DTGVSQNPRHKITKRGQNVTFRCDPISEHNRLYWYRQTLGQGPEFLTYFQNEAQLEKSRLLSDRFSAERPKGSFSTLEIQRTEQGDSAMYLCASSGSRIGGPGLFEQFFGPGTRLTVL.